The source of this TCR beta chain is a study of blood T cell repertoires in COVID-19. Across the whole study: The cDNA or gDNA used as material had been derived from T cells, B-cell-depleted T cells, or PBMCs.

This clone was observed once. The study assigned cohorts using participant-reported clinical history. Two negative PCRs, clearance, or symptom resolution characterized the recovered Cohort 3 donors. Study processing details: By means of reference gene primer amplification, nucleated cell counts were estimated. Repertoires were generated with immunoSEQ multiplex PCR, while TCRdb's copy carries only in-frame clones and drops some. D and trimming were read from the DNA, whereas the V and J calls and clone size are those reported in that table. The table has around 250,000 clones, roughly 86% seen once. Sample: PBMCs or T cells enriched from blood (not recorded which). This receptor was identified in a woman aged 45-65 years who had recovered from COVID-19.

The CDR3 DNA is TGTGCCAGCAGCTTGGCCTTGGGGGGAGCCCACTTT. Protein product: CASSLALGGAHF. This sequence joins TRBV5-6 and TRBJ1-6; a possible D gene is TRBD1 (5 bases). The CDR3 spans 12 residues. Deletions cut 0 bases from V and 18 bases from J, with 13 bases between. The germline V gene encodes CDR1 SGHDT and CDR2 YYEEEE.